This TCR beta chain originates from a study of TIL therapy for anti-PD-1-resistant metastatic lung cancer. Across the whole study: Median tumor mutation burden was roughly 1.5 mutations per megabase.

Germline loops: CDR1 LGHDT, CDR2 YNNKEL (reference sequence). CDR3 length equals 16 residues. V was trimmed by 3 bases and J by 0 bases, leaving 11 bases between them. This clone was found a few times. The antigen is unknown. Sequencing used immunoSEQ v3. Each library reached about 2.1 million read pairs, or 5-6 million at deep level. Here immunoSEQ multiplex PCR was the method, and the copy in TCRdb shows in-frame clones only, minus some. This sample has 95,000 or so clones; under 70% occur once, and the top ten carry over 9.5%. Regarding the study as a whole: TIL cultures after expansion showed higher clonality and lower diversity than baseline tumor (median 6% vs 31%).

The time point was: pre-treatment sample, taken before nivolumab and TIL therapy. Most excised metastases sampled were pleural nodules or supraclavicular lymph nodes. Enrollment ran from late 2017 to early 2020. This clonotype originated in a person aged 25 to 85 with non-small cell lung cancer. V and J are TRBV3-1 (or the pseudogene TRBV3-2) and TRBJ1-4; no clear D gene. Material: tumor tissue, obtained at baseline. The CDR3 coding sequence is TGTGCCAGCAGCCACCAGCACGGGGCAACTAATGAAAAACTGTTTTTT. Its protein product is CASSHQHGATNEKLFF.